Below, 8 T cell receptor beta chains from the same sample are listed, as sequenced in a study of Ad26.COV2.S vaccination and SARS-CoV-2 variants. Profiled with immunoSEQ multiplex PCR; TCRdb holds only in-frame clones, not every one. The data show about 400,000 clones, 83% seen once. Treatment in this sample: some 20 received Ad26.COV2.S at low or high dose, single or two shots; 5 received placebo; per-sample allocation not given. Samples were taken on day 63 after the first vaccine or placebo injection. The starting material was peripheral blood, obtained in a trial of Ad26.COV2.S vaccine versus placebo. The receptors originated from a person between 18 and 65 years old who received the Ad26.COV2.S COVID-19 vaccine or a placebo.

This clone was counted once. The chain links TRBV11-1 to TRBJ2-5; D might be TRBD1 (6 bases). V shed 8 bases and J shed 5 bases, with 12 bases lying between them. Germline V lookup: CDR1 SGHAT, CDR2 FQDESV (reference sequence). CDR3 size: 12 residues. The CDR3 is CASGQSGETQYF. The CDR3 coding sequence is TGTGCCAGCGGACAGTCGGGGGAGACCCAGTACTTC. The complete variable domain, with remaining parts taken from reference TRBV11-1 and TRBJ2-5, reads EAEVAQSPRYKITEKSQAVAFWCDPISGHATLYWYRQILGQGPELLVQFQDESVVDDSQLPKDRFSAERLKGVDSTLKIQPAELGDSAMYLCASGQSGETQYFGPGTRLLVL.

This chain joins TRBV27 and TRBJ2-4; unclear D gene. Germline V lookup: CDR1 MNHEY, CDR2 SMNVEV (reference sequence). Trimming removed 5 bases from V and 0 bases from J, with 14 bases in between. The CDR3 covers 16 residues. CDR3 sequence reads: CASSPRGTLAKNIQYF. The DNA of the CDR3 is TGTGCCAGCAGTCCCCGTGGCACGTTAGCCAAAAACATTCAGTACTTC.

Here the CDR3 DNA reads TGCGCCAGCAGCCCGGGACAGGGGACCCAGCCCCAGCATTTT. Translating it yields CASSPGQGTQPQHF. This sequence joins TRBV4-1 and TRBJ1-5; TRBD1 matches 10 bases. V was clipped by 4 bases and J by 7 bases; unmatched bases: 4. The CDR3 loop spans 14 amino acids. The V gene's germline CDR1 is MGHRA and CDR2 YSYEKL.

V is TRBV1 and J is TRBJ2-1; no check of the table's D call, TRBD2, against the DNA was made. TRBV1 constitutes a pseudogene. The CDR3 is 14 amino acids. CDR3 nucleotide sequence: TGCACCAGCAGCCAAGAGCGGGGTCTTGGTGAGCAGTTCTTC. Amino acid sequence: CTSSQERGLGEQFF.

J is TRBJ2-3 and V is TRBV5-5; D not certain. The V end lost 4 bases, the J end lost 2 bases, and 11 bases lay between the germline ends. The CDR3 spans 14 residues. Germline CDR1 is SGHKS and CDR2 is YYEKEE (reference sequence). CDR3 nucleotides: TGTGCCAGCAGCCACGAGGCCCACACAGATACGCAGTATTTT. Its protein is CASSHEAHTDTQYF.

The chain is built from TRBV11-3 and TRBJ1-1; no clear D. V was pared by 3 bases and J by 10 bases, with 12 bases between. This CDR3 comprises 12 residues. Germline CDR1 and CDR2: SGHNT and YENEEA. The CDR3 DNA follows: TGTGCCAGCAGCTTTAGTACCAGCGTAGCTTTCTTT. Protein sequence: CASSFSTSVAFF.

The chain employs TRBV19 and TRBJ1-1; tentatively, D is TRBD1 (5 bases). The CDR3 length is 14 residues. V lost 4 bases and J lost 3, with 12 bases in between. CDR1 and CDR2 (germline): LNHDA, SQIVND (reference sequence). CDR3 nucleotides: TGTGCCAGTAGTACCGGGCCAGGGTACACTGAAGCTTTCTTT. As protein: CASSTGPGYTEAFF.

This chain uses TRBV19 with TRBJ2-1; TRBD2 matches 12 bases. The CDR3 contains 16 residues. Trimming at V came to 1 base and at J to 2 bases, leaving 0 bases not matched to a gene. Germline V lookup: CDR1 LNHDA, CDR2 SQIVND (reference sequence). CDR3 DNA sequence: TGTGCCAGTAGTATAGGGACTAGCGGGACCTACAATGAGCAGTTCTTC. Protein product: CASSIGTSGTYNEQFF.